A single sample is the source of the 25 T cell receptor beta chains below, sequenced in a study of technical replicates of blood from several donors. Sequencing was performed with immunoSEQ multiplex PCR; in TCRdb, only in-frame clones are kept and a portion is missing. In the table there are about 70,000 clones, about 86% of which are singletons. Sequencing was done on a sample of PBMCs. Receptors originate from a human donor in good health. Some clones in this sample may be carry-over from other donors' samples.

The V gene is TRBV6-5, the J gene TRBJ2-7, with D maybe TRBD2 (6 bases). The germline V gene encodes CDR1 MNHEY and CDR2 SVGAGI. The ends were cut back, 5 bases at V and 1 base at J, with 15 bases in the middle. The CDR3 loop spans 15 amino acids. The CDR3 nucleotides are TGTGCCAGCAGTCGTCCCGGGACTCTATCCTACGAGCAGTACTTC. Its translation is CASSRPGTLSYEQYF.

This chain joins TRBV9 and TRBJ2-3; weak D call: TRBD2 (5 bases). V was pared by 0 bases and J by 1 base, with 12 bases between. The CDR3 is made up of 16 amino acids. Germline loops: CDR1 SGDLS, CDR2 YYNGEE. CDR3 residues: CASSVAPGRRTDTQYF. The CDR3 DNA is TGTGCCAGCAGCGTAGCTCCGGGGAGACGCACAGATACGCAGTATTTT.

The chain couples TRBV10-3 to TRBJ2-2, with 8 bases matching TRBD1. Germline V gives CDR1 ENHRY, CDR2 SYGVKD. CDR3 length: 15 residues. V was clipped by 7 bases and J by 1 base; unmatched bases: 5. Written as DNA, the CDR3 is TGTGCCATCACCCGGACAGGGCAGAACACCGGGGAGCTGTTTTTT. Its protein product is CAITRTGQNTGELFF.

This clone is a singleton in its sample. This chain connects TRBV4-3 to TRBJ2-6; D remains ambiguous. The CDR3 has 17 residues. V was trimmed by 3 bases and J by 0 bases, leaving 12 bases between them. The V gene's germline CDR1 is LGHNA and CDR2 YSLEER. CDR3 in DNA: TGCGCCAGCAGCCAGGAGCTTCGTTCCTCTGGGGCCAACGTCCTGACTTTC. Encoded protein: CASSQELRSSGANVLTF.

This clone has a single count. The chain carries TRBV5-1 and TRBJ2-2; 8 nucleotides match TRBD2. The CDR3 covers 14 residues. In germline, CDR1 is SGHRS, CDR2 YFSETQ. After removal of 6 bases from V and 2 bases from J, the junction contained 3 bases not matched to a gene. This chain's CDR3 is CASNSGANTGELFF. In DNA, the CDR3 is TGCGCCAGCAATAGCGGGGCCAACACCGGGGAGCTGTTTTTT.

V usage is TRBV27 and J usage is TRBJ1-2; TRBD1 is a possible D gene (5 bases). CDR1 is MNHEY and CDR2 is SMNVEV in the germline V gene (reference sequence). The V and J ends lost 3 bases and 7 bases respectively, with 18 bases between them. The CDR3 covers 15 residues. CDR3 sequence reads: CASSLEGGPGGGYTF. The CDR3 DNA follows: TGTGCCAGCAGTTTGGAGGGAGGACCCGGGGGTGGCTACACCTTC.

This chain connects TRBV7-8 to TRBJ1-1; TRBD1 matches at 8 bases. This CDR3 contains 13 residues. V was pared by 6 bases and J by 1 base, with 1 base of the junction left unmatched. CDR1 is SGHVS, CDR2 FQNEAQ, per germline. CDR3 protein: CASRDRENTEAFF. DNA of the CDR3: TGTGCCAGCAGGGACAGGGAGAACACTGAAGCTTTCTTT.

The chain uses TRBV6-6 and TRBJ2-3; TRBD2 matches at 8 bases. Germline assignment: CDR1 MNHNY and CDR2 SVGAGI (reference sequence). The CDR3 has 16 residues. J was trimmed by 4 bases and V by 0 bases; bases with no gene match: 6. CDR3 sequence (DNA): TGTGCCAGCAGTTACTCAGGCCCGGGAGGGCCAGATACGCAGTATTTT. This encodes CASSYSGPGGPDTQYF.

The rearrangement joins TRBV5-6 to TRBJ1-2; TRBD1 matches 11 bases. This CDR3 region has 15 residues. Germline V CDR1 and CDR2: SGHDT, YYEEEE. V shed 2 bases and J 8 bases; nucleotides not matched to a gene: 8. The CDR3: CASSFRTGGFEGYTF. CDR3 bases: TGTGCCAGCAGCTTTCGGACAGGGGGCTTTGAAGGCTACACCTTC.

CDR3 region: CASSTGGASTGELFF. DNA of the CDR3: TGTGCCAGCAGTACTGGGGGGGCGAGCACCGGGGAGCTGTTTTTT. V and J are TRBV6-6 and TRBJ2-2, with a weak D call TRBD2 (7 bases). The germline gives CDR1 MNHNY, CDR2 SVGAGI (reference sequence). The V end lost 5 bases, the J end lost 4 bases, and 14 bases lay between the germline ends. The CDR3 totals 15 residues.

The chain recombines TRBV19 with TRBJ2-5; no clear D gene. Germline V gives CDR1 LNHDA, CDR2 SQIVND (reference sequence). The ends were cut back, 4 bases at V and 4 bases at J, with 10 bases in the middle. The CDR3 is made up of 13 amino acids. The CDR3 reads CASSTMSGETQYF. The CDR3 region has the DNA TGTGCCAGTAGTACTATGAGTGGAGAGACCCAGTACTTC.

V and J are TRBV6-5 and TRBJ1-5; a weak D match, TRBD1 (5 bases). The CDR3 is 15 amino acids. The germline CDR1 and CDR2 sequences are MNHEY and SVGAGI. The V end lost 4 bases, the J end lost 6 bases, and 16 bases lay between the germline ends. The CDR3 spells CASSLGWGDGQPQHF. The CDR3 DNA is TGTGCCAGCAGTTTGGGTTGGGGGGATGGTCAGCCCCAGCATTTT.

The chain carries TRBV5-1 and TRBJ2-5, with a possible D match to TRBD2 (5 bases). V was shortened by 4 bases and J by 3 bases, with 13 bases between the two germline ends. The germline V gene encodes CDR1 SGHRS and CDR2 YFSETQ. The length of the CDR3 is 14 residues. The CDR3 DNA sequence: TGCGCCAGCAGCAAACGGGGTTATGAAGAGACCCAGTACTTC. It specifies CASSKRGYEETQYF.

The V and J genes are TRBV5-4 and TRBJ1-2; D unresolved. Deletions cut 0 bases from V and 2 bases from J, with 5 bases between. The CDR3 spans 13 residues. Germline V gives CDR1 SGHNT, CDR2 YYREEE (reference sequence). The DNA for the CDR3 is TGTGCCAGCAGCTTGGGGCAGAACTATGGCTACACCTTC. Encoded protein: CASSLGQNYGYTF.

The rearrangement links TRBV7-3 to TRBJ2-5; 9 bases agree with TRBD2. The CDR3 loop spans 15 amino acids. V lost 2 bases and J lost 1; bases outside the gene matches: 2. Germline V gene sequence: CDR1 SGHTA, CDR2 FQGTGA. CDR3 bases: TGTGCCAGCAGCTTATCTAGCGGGGTCCAAGAGACCCAGTACTTC. Translating gives CASSLSSGVQETQYF.

The V gene is TRBV9, the J gene TRBJ2-1; D is unclear. V lost 0 bases and J lost 2, with 9 bases in between. CDR3 size: 15 residues. Germline-derived CDR1 and CDR2 are SGDLS and YYNGEE. CDR3: CASSVGQAAYNEQFF. CDR3 nucleotides: TGTGCCAGCAGCGTAGGGCAGGCAGCCTACAATGAGCAGTTCTTC.

This clone appeared once. This chain joins TRBV4-1 and TRBJ2-7, with 7 bases aligning to TRBD1. CDR1 MGHRA and CDR2 YSYEKL come from the germline V gene. With 2 bases clipped from V and 1 base from J, the junction kept 2 bases outside the gene matches. The CDR3 sequence is 14 residues long. The CDR3: CASSQPGQSYEQYF. The CDR3 coding sequence is TGCGCCAGCAGCCAACCGGGACAGTCCTACGAGCAGTACTTC.

The chain carries TRBV2 and TRBJ1-1; the match to TRBD1 covers 8 bases. Germline V gene sequence: CDR1 SNHLY, CDR2 FYNNEI. This CDR3 comprises 13 residues. Unmatched junction bases numbered 4, after V lost 6 bases and J lost 4 bases. The DNA of the CDR3 is TGTGCCAGCAGCGGGACAGGACCCACTGAAGCTTTCTTT. Residues: CASSGTGPTEAFF.

V gene TRBV5-1 combines with J gene TRBJ2-1; 15 bases line up with TRBD2. With V trimmed by 4 bases and J by 4 bases, 9 bases remained unmatched. The CDR3 has 18 amino acids. CDR1 and CDR2 (germline): SGHRS, YFSETQ. Written as DNA, the CDR3 is TGCGCCAGCAGCCTACCGGGACTAGCGGGGGGTCGGTACAATGAGCAGTTCTTC. This encodes CASSLPGLAGGRYNEQFF.

The genes are TRBV6-1 and TRBJ1-2, with 8 bases matching TRBD1. CDR3 length: 12 residues. The V and J ends lost 7 bases and 3 bases, in that order; junction bases with no gene match: 1. The germline V gene has CDR1 MNHNS and CDR2 SASEGT. CDR3 DNA sequence: TGTGCCAGCAAGGGACAGGACTATGGCTACACCTTC. This gives the protein CASKGQDYGYTF.

This clone was picked up one time. The chain couples TRBV7-2 to TRBJ2-4; a possible D gene is TRBD2 (6 bases). Germline CDR1 SGHTA, CDR2 FQGNSA. This CDR3 is built from 17 residues. V lost 3 bases to trimming and J lost 0 bases, with 15 bases between them. In DNA form, the CDR3 reads TGTGCCAGCAGCTTGGGCGGGGAGGTACTAGCCAAAAACATTCAGTACTTC. Translated, it gives CASSLGGEVLAKNIQYF.

The sample holds one count of this clone. V gene TRBV11-3 combines with J gene TRBJ2-3, with 8 bases fitting TRBD2. The CDR3 length is 16 residues. Germline loops: CDR1 SGHNT, CDR2 YENEEA. V shed 5 bases, J shed 4 bases, and the junction held 11 bases outside the gene matches. Here the CDR3 reads CASSPHQSGSADTQYF. Written as DNA, the CDR3 is TGTGCCAGCAGCCCTCACCAAAGCGGGAGTGCAGATACGCAGTATTTT.

J is TRBJ2-1 and V is TRBV4-3; perhaps TRBD2 as D (5 bases). The CDR3 consists of 15 residues. V lost 2 bases, J lost 10 bases, and 18 bases lay in between. Germline loops: CDR1 LGHNA, CDR2 YSLEER. The CDR3 DNA is TGCGCCAGCAGCCAAAGCGAGGAGCGGCCAGCGGAGCAGTTCTTC. This gives the protein CASSQSEERPAEQFF.

This clone showed up just once. This chain uses TRBV5-1 with TRBJ2-2, with no clear D. Trimming left V 1 base short and J 2 bases short, with 6 bases between. This CDR3 has 14 residues. Looked up from germline, CDR1 is SGHRS and CDR2 is YFSETQ. The CDR3, as DNA: TGCGCCAGCAGCTTGAACATTAACACCGGGGAGCTGTTTTTT. Residues: CASSLNINTGELFF.

The chain carries TRBV7-2 and TRBJ2-7; 12 nucleotides align to TRBD2. J gave up 5 bases and V 5 bases, and 4 bases lay outside the gene matches. Germline V gene lookup returns CDR1 SGHTA and CDR2 FQGNSA. This CDR3 contains 14 residues. For the CDR3, the DNA is TGTGCCAGCAGCCAGACTAGCGGGAGTGACGAGCAGTACTTC. As protein: CASSQTSGSDEQYF.